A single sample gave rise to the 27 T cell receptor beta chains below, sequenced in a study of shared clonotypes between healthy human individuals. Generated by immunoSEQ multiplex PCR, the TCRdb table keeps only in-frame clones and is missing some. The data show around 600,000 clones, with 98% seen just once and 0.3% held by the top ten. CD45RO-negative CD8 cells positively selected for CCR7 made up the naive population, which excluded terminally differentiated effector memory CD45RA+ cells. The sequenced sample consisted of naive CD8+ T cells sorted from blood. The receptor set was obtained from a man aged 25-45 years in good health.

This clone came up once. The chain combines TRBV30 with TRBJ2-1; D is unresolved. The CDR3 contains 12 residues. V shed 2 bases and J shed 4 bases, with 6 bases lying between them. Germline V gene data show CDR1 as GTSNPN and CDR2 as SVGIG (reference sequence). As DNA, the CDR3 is TGTGCCTGGAGTCTATCGTACAATGAGCAGTTCTTC. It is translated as CAWSLSYNEQFF. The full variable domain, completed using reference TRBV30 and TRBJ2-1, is SQTIHQWPATLVQPVGSPLSLECTVEGTSNPNLYWYRQAAGRGLQLLFYSVGIGQISSEVPQNLSASRPQDRQFILSSKKLLLSDSGFYLCAWSLSYNEQFFGPGTRLTVL.

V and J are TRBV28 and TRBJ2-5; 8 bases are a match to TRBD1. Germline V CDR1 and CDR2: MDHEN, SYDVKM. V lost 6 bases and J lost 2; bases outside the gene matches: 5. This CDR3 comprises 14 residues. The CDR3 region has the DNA TGTGCCAGCAGCTACAGGGACAGGCAAGAGACCCAGTACTTC. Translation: CASSYRDRQETQYF.

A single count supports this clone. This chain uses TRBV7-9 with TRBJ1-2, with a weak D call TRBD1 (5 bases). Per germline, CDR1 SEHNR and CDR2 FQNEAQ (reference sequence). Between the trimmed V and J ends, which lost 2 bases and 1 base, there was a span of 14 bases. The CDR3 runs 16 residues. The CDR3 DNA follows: TGTGCCAGCAGCTTACAGGGCAGGAGAGTTAACTATGGCTACACCTTC. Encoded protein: CASSLQGRRVNYGYTF.

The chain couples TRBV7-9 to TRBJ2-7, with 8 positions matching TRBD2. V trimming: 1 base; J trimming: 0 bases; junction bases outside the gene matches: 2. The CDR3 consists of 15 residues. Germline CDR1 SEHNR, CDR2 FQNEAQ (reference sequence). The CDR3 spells CASSLVLAASYEQYF. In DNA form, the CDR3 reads TGTGCCAGCAGCTTAGTACTAGCGGCCTCCTACGAGCAGTACTTC.

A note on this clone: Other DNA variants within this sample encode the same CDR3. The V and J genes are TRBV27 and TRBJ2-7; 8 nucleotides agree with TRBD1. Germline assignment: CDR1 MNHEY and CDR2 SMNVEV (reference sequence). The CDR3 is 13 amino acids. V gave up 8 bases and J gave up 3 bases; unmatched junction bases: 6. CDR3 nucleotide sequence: TGTGCCAGCTCACCTGGACAGGGCTACGAGCAGTACTTC. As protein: CASSPGQGYEQYF.

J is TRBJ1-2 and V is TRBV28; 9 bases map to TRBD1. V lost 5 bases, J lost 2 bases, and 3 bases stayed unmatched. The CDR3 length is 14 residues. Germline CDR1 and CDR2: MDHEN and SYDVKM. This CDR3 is CASSPGTGNYGYTF. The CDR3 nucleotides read TGTGCCAGCAGTCCCGGGACAGGGAACTATGGCTACACCTTC.

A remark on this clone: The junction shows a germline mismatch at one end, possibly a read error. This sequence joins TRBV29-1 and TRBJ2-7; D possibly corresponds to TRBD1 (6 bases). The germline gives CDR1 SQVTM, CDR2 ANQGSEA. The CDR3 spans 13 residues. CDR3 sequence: CSVEGQTPYEQYF. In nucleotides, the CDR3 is TGCAGCGTCGAAGGACAGACGCCGTACGAGCAGTACTTC.

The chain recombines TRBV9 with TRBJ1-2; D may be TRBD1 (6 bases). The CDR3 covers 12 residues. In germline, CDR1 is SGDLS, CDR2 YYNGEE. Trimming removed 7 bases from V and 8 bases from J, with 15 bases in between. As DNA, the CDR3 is TGTGCCAGCCGGGAAGGGGGACAAGGCTACACCTTC. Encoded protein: CASREGGQGYTF.

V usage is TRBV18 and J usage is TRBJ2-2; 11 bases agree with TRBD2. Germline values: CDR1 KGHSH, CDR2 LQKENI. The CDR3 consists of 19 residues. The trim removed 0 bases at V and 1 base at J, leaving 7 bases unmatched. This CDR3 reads CASSPPGTSGSENTGELFF. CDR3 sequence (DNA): TGTGCCAGCTCACCACCGGGTACTAGCGGGAGTGAGAACACCGGGGAGCTGTTTTTT.

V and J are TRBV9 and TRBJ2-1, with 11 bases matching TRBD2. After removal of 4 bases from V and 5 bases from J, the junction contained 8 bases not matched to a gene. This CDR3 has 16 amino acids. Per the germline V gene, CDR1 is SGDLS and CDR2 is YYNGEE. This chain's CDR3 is CASSLTGLADNNEQFF. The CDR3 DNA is TGTGCCAGCAGCTTAACGGGACTAGCGGATAACAATGAGCAGTTCTTC.

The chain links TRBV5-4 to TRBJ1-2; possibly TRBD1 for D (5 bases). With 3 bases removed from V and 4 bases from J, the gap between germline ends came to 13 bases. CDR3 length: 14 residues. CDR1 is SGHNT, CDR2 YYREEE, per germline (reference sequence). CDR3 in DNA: TGTGCCAGCAGCTGGGGCATGGACTTCTATGGCTACACCTTC. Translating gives CASSWGMDFYGYTF.

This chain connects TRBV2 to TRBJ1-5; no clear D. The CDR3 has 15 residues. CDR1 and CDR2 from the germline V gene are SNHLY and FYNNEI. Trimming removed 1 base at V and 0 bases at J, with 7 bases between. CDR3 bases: TGTGCCAGCAGTGAAGGGACCGATAGCAATCAGCCCCAGCATTTT. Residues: CASSEGTDSNQPQHF.

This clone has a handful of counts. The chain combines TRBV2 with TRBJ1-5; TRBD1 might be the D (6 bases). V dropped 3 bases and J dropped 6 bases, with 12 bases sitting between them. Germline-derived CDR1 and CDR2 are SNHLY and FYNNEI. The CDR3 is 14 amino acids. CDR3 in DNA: TGTGCCAGCAGTGATATGGGGGGCGGTCAGCCCCAGCATTTT. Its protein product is CASSDMGGGQPQHF.

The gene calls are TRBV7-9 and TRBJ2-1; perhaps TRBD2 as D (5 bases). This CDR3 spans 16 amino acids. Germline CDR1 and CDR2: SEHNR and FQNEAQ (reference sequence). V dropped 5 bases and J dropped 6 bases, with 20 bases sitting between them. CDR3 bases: TGTGCCAGCAGCCCCCGGGTCCCGGGAAGGCGCAATGAGCAGTTCTTC. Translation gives CASSPRVPGRRNEQFF.

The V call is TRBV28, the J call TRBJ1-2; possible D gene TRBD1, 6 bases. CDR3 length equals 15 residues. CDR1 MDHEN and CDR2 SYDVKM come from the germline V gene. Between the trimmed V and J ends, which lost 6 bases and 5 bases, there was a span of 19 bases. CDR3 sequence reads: CASSLAGRGRYGYTF. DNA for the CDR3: TGTGCCAGCAGCCTGGCTGGCAGGGGAAGGTATGGCTACACCTTC.

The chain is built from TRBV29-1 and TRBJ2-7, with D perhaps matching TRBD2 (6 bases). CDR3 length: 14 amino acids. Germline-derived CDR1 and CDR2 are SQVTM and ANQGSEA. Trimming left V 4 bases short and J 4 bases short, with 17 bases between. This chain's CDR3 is CSVAGAGSMYEQYF. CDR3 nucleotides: TGCAGCGTTGCGGGAGCAGGGTCAATGTACGAGCAGTACTTC.

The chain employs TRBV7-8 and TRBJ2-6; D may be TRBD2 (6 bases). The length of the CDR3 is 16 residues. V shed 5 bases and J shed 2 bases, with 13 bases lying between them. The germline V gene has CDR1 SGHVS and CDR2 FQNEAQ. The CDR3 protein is CASSPRREAGANVLTF. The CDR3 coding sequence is TGTGCCAGCAGCCCAAGGAGGGAGGCTGGGGCCAACGTCCTGACTTTC.

The CDR3 DNA reads TGTGCCAGCAGCATTTGGACAGGAAATCAGCCCCAGCATTTT. Protein: CASSIWTGNQPQHF. The chain uses TRBV21-1 and TRBJ1-5; the DNA was not used to check the table's D call, TRBD1. TRBV21-1 is a recognized pseudogene. The CDR3 has 14 residues.

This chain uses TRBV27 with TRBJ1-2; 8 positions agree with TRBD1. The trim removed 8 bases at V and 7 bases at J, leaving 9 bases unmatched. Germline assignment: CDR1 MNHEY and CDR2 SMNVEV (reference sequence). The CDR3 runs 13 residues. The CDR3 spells CASSLAQGAGYTF. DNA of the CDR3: TGTGCCAGCTCCCTTGCCCAGGGGGCTGGCTACACCTTC.

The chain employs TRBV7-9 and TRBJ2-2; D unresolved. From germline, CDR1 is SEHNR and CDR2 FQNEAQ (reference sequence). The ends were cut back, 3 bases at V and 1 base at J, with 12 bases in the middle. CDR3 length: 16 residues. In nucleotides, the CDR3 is TGTGCCAGCAGCTTCCTAGACGGCGGGAACACCGGGGAGCTGTTTTTT. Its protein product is CASSFLDGGNTGELFF. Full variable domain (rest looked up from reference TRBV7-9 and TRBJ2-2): DTGVSQNPRHKITKRGQNVTFRCDPISEHNRLYWYRQTLGQGPEFLTYFQNEAQLEKSRLLSDRFSAERPKGSFSTLEIQRTEQGDSAMYLCASSFLDGGNTGELFFGEGSRLTVL.

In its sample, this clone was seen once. DNA of the CDR3: TGCAGCGTCCTCCTCGGGCGGAGCTCTGGAAACACCATATATTTT. Amino acid sequence: CSVLLGRSSGNTIYF. This rearrangement joins TRBV29-1 to TRBJ1-3; D remains unclear. CDR1 SQVTM and CDR2 ANQGSEA come from the germline V gene. Between the trimmed V and J ends, which lost 6 bases and 0 bases, there was a span of 15 bases. The CDR3 has 15 amino acids.

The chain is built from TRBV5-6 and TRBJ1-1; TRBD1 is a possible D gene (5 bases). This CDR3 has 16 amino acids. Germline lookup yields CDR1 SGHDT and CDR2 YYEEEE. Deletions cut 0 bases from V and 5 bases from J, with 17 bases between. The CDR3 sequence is CASSLAVGAVETEAFF. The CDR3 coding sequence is TGTGCCAGCAGCTTGGCGGTTGGGGCGGTAGAAACTGAAGCTTTCTTT.

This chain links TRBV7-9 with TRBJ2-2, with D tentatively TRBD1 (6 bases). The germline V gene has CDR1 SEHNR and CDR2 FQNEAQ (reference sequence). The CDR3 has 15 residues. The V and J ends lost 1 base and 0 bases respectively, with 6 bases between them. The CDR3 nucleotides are TGTGCCAGCAGCTTAGGGACAGCGAACACCGGGGAGCTGTTTTTT. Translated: CASSLGTANTGELFF.

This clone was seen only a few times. The CDR3 loop reads CASRLLAEQETQYF. The CDR3 DNA reads TGTGCCAGCAGGCTCCTAGCGGAACAAGAGACCCAGTACTTC. This sequence joins TRBV6-5 and TRBJ2-5, with TRBD2 identical over 7 bases. Unmatched junction bases numbered 6, after V lost 6 bases and J lost 2 bases. Looked up from germline, CDR1 is MNHEY and CDR2 is SVGAGI. The CDR3 is 14 residues long.

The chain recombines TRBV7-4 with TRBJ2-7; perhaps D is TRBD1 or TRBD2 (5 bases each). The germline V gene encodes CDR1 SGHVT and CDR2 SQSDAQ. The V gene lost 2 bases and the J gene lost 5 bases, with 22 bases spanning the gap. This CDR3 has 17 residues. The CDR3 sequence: CASSLTELGASHDEQYF. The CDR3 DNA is TGTGCCAGCAGCTTAACGGAGCTCGGGGCATCGCATGACGAGCAGTACTTC.

CDR3 in DNA: TGTGCCAGCAGCAGCAGGGACAACTATGGCTACACCTTC. Amino acids: CASSSRDNYGYTF. This chain connects TRBV5-4 to TRBJ1-2, with D possibly being TRBD1 (5 bases). The CDR3 loop spans 13 amino acids. The germline gives CDR1 SGHNT, CDR2 YYREEE (reference sequence). V was trimmed by 4 bases and J by 2 bases, leaving 9 bases between them.

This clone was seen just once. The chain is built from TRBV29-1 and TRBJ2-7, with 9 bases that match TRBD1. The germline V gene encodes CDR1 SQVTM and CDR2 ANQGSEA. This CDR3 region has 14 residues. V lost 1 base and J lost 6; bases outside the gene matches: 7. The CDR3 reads CSVEVLGQGGEQYF. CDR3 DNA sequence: TGCAGCGTTGAAGTTTTGGGACAGGGTGGCGAGCAGTACTTC.